The clone carrying this T cell receptor beta chain ranks as medium-sized (0.01 to 0.1%). Antigen unknown. The data derive from a study of T cell responses to AZD1222 COVID-19 vaccine. Study-level results: Vaccine-associated CD4 TCRs spanned spike, dominant at 160-218 and 743-854. White British donors predominated, females outnumbered males, and clonal diversity was possibly underestimated.

Germline V CDR1 and CDR2: PRHDT, FYEKMQ (reference sequence). V gave up 2 bases and J gave up 6 bases, with 10 bases separating them. This CDR3 is built from 14 residues. Pooling of second doses given at about 4 or about 12 weeks was done. Profiling relied on immunoSEQ multiplex PCR, and the TCRdb table lists in-frame clones only, not all of them. The table records under 40,000 clones, about four fifths of them present only once. The chain recombines TRBV13 with TRBJ2-2; tentatively, D is TRBD2 (5 bases). The input for sequencing was peripheral blood, taken 28 days after the second AZD1222 dose. The sequence was collected from an adult who received the AZD1222 COVID-19 vaccine. As DNA, the CDR3 is TGTGCCAGCAGCTTACCTAGCTCGGCCGGGGAGCTGTTTTTT. This sequence encodes CASSLPSSAGELFF.